Below are 9 T cell receptor beta chains sequenced from a single sample in a study of shared clonotypes between healthy human individuals. The table came from immunoSEQ multiplex PCR; TCRdb's copy has only in-frame clones and leaves some out. The data contain around 620,000 clones, approximately 95% of them singletons. Terminally differentiated effector memory CD45RA+ cells were excluded from the naive CD8 cells, which were CD45RO-negative and positively selected for CCR7. Sequences were obtained from naive CD8+ T cells sorted from blood. These TCRs come from a woman aged 25 to 39 in good health.

This rearrangement joins TRBV5-8 to TRBJ2-1; TRBD1 might be the D (6 bases). With 10 bases removed from V and 4 bases from J, the gap between germline ends came to 21 bases. Germline V lookup: CDR1 SGHTS, CDR2 YDEGEE. The CDR3 has 15 amino acids. CDR3 sequence reads: CAHQQQGVVYNEQFF. CDR3 in DNA: TGTGCCCACCAGCAACAGGGTGTTGTTTACAATGAGCAGTTCTTC. Filled out from reference TRBV5-8 and TRBJ2-1, the complete variable domain reads EAGVTQSPTHLIKTRGQQATLRCSPISGHTSVYWYQQALGLGLQFLLWYDEGEERNRGNFPPRFSGRQFPNYSSELNVNALELEDSALYLCAHQQQGVVYNEQFFGPGTRLTVL.

The genes are TRBV19 and TRBJ1-5; D ambiguous. The CDR3 loop spans 17 amino acids. CDR1 LNHDA and CDR2 SQIVND come from the germline V gene (reference sequence). V was clipped by 3 bases and J by 2 bases, with 17 bases between them. DNA of the CDR3: TGTGCCAGTAGTATGATGGGAATTGGGTACGGCAATCAGCCCCAGCATTTT. Translated, it gives CASSMMGIGYGNQPQHF.

This rearrangement joins TRBV29-1 to TRBJ2-7, with 11 bases that match TRBD2. V trimming: 5 bases; J trimming: 7 bases; junction bases outside the gene matches: 7. The CDR3 runs 13 residues. Per germline, CDR1 SQVTM and CDR2 ANQGSEA. The CDR3 here is CSVTGTSGLEQYF. The CDR3 coding sequence is TGCAGCGTTACCGGGACTAGCGGCTTGGAGCAGTACTTC.

J is TRBJ2-2 and V is TRBV9; D tentatively fits TRBD1 or TRBD2 (6 bases each). Germline V gene sequence: CDR1 SGDLS, CDR2 YYNGEE. The CDR3 consists of 13 residues. V was trimmed by 3 bases and J by 6 bases, leaving 9 bases between them. The CDR3 reads CASSEGGPGELFF. In DNA form, the CDR3 reads TGTGCCAGCAGCGAGGGGGGACCCGGGGAGCTGTTTTTT.

J is TRBJ2-7 and V is TRBV10-3; possibly TRBD1 or TRBD2 for D (5 bases each). Trimming stripped 2 bases from V and 3 bases from J, with 14 bases between. In germline, CDR1 is ENHRY, CDR2 SYGVKD. The length of the CDR3 is 15 residues. The CDR3 nucleotides read TGTGCCATCAGTGAGGATACCGGGACCCTCTACGAGCAGTACTTC. Translating it yields CAISEDTGTLYEQYF.

Regarding this clone: Other DNA variants within this sample encode the same CDR3. The J gene is TRBJ2-3, the V gene TRBV9; a possible D gene is TRBD2 (5 bases). CDR3 length equals 15 residues. V gave up 4 bases and J gave up 0 bases, with 12 bases separating them. Germline-derived CDR1 and CDR2 are SGDLS and YYNGEE. This CDR3 reads CASSPGGGSTDTQYF. The CDR3, as DNA: TGTGCCAGCAGCCCGGGTGGCGGGAGCACAGATACGCAGTATTTT.

The DNA for the CDR3 is TGTGCCATCAGTTCCGACGGCTTGTCTGAAAAACTGTTTTTT. Translating it yields CAISSDGLSEKLFF. The rearrangement joins TRBV10-3 to TRBJ1-4; D gene ambiguous. Looked up from germline, CDR1 is ENHRY and CDR2 is SYGVKD. The V and J ends lost 5 bases and 7 bases respectively, with 14 bases between them. The CDR3 covers 14 residues.

V and J are TRBV27 and TRBJ2-7; 8 nucleotides align to TRBD2. V shed 3 bases and J 3 bases; nucleotides not matched to a gene: 4. The CDR3 has 14 amino acids. In germline, CDR1 is MNHEY, CDR2 SMNVEV (reference sequence). The CDR3 nucleotides read TGTGCCAGCAGTTTCACTAGCGGACTCTACGAGCAGTACTTC. It encodes CASSFTSGLYEQYF.

CDR3 region: CASSDSYNEQFF. DNA of the CDR3: TGTGCCAGCAGCGACAGCTACAATGAGCAGTTCTTC. The genes are TRBV11-2 and TRBJ2-1; D is perhaps TRBD1 (5 bases). The CDR3 totals 12 residues. Germline CDR1 reads SGHAT; CDR2 reads FQNNGV. V was clipped by 5 bases and J by 3 bases, with 5 bases between them. The full variable domain, in which reference TRBV11-2 and TRBJ2-1 provide the parts outside the CDR3, is EAGVAQSPRYKIIEKRQSVAFWCNPISGHATLYWYQQILGQGPKLLIQFQNNGVVDDSQLPKDRFSAERLKGVDSTLKIQPAKLEDSAVYLCASSDSYNEQFFGPGTRLTVL.